This T cell receptor beta chain came from a study of blood T cell repertoires in COVID-19. Measured with immunoSEQ multiplex PCR; TCRdb has only the in-frame clones, and not every one. The repertoire holds about 210,000 clones, with 70% to 90% as singletons. The length of the CDR3 is 14 residues. Looked up from germline, CDR1 is ENHRY and CDR2 is SYGVKD. Trimming took off 3 bases at V and 6 bases at J, with 14 bases between the two ends. Specimen: PBMCs or T cells enriched from blood (not recorded which). This TCR came from a man aged 25-45 years who had recovered from COVID-19. This chain links TRBV10-3 with TRBJ1-2; D is possibly TRBD1 (6 bases). The CDR3, as DNA: TGTGCCATCAGTGATATGGACAGATCCAATGGCTACACCTTC. Translation: CAISDMDRSNGYTF.